A selection of T cell receptor beta chains follows, all from one sample in a study of T cell responses to AZD1222 COVID-19 vaccine. Measured with immunoSEQ multiplex PCR; TCRdb has only the in-frame clones, and not every one. The table has more than 150,000 clones, 87% seen once. The sample consisted of peripheral blood, taken on day 0 of MenACWY control vaccination. The receptors here all came from an adult in good health. The CDR3 runs from the conserved cysteine through the conserved F or W. A D gene is named only where the DNA matches it firmly. Expanded clones get a size class; other rows say once, few or many, or leave the size out.

v_gene	abundance	j_gene	d_gene	CDR3aa	CDR3nt
TRBV7-2	.	TRBJ2-7	.	CASNTPGQSYEQYF	TGTGCCAGCAATACTCCGGGACAATCCTACGAGCAGTACTTC
TRBV9	.	TRBJ2-7	.	CASSVASFGSDEQYF	TGTGCCAGCAGCGTAGCTTCGTTCGGCAGCGACGAGCAGTACTTC
TRBV28	.	TRBJ2-7	.	CAGLARGANEQYF	TGTGCGGGCTTAGCCAGGGGAGCCAACGAGCAGTACTTC
TRBV5-1	.	TRBJ1-2	.	CASSLEQADYGYTF	TGCGCCAGCAGCTTGGAACAGGCGGACTATGGCTACACCTTC
TRBV30	once	TRBJ1-4	.	CAWAMGHRSEKLFF	TGTGCCTGGGCAATGGGACACCGGAGCGAAAAACTGTTTTTT
TRBV30	.	TRBJ2-7	TRBD2	CAWSEGTSGAGVKQYF	TGTGCCTGGAGTGAGGGGACTAGCGGCGCCGGGGTTAAGCAGTACTTC
TRBV4-1	once	TRBJ2-1	TRBD2	CASSQELSGSLNEQFF	TGCGCCAGCAGCCAAGAACTTAGCGGGAGTTTAAATGAGCAGTTCTTC
TRBV9	few	TRBJ2-1	.	CASSVQAVYNEQFF	TGTGCCAGCAGCGTACAGGCTGTGTACAATGAGCAGTTCTTC
TRBV12-3/TRBV12-4	.	TRBJ1-1	.	CASRRGTEAFF	TGTGCCAGCAGACGGGGCACTGAAGCTTTCTTT
TRBV11-3	.	TRBJ2-1	TRBD1	CASSPGGYEQFF	TGTGCCAGCAGCCCAGGGGGTTATGAGCAGTTCTTC
TRBV11-2	.	TRBJ1-4	.	CASSLPGRGKTNPNEKLFF	TGTGCCAGCAGCTTACCCGGGAGGGGCAAAACCAACCCCAATGAAAAACTGTTTTTT
TRBV4-2	.	TRBJ2-1	TRBD2	CASSQDGTSGYNEQFF	TGTGCCAGCAGCCAAGATGGGACTAGCGGTTACAATGAGCAGTTCTTC
TRBV28	.	TRBJ2-7	TRBD2	CASRDLGGGYEQYF	TGTGCCAGCAGGGATTTGGGGGGGGGATACGAGCAGTACTTC
TRBV18	.	TRBJ1-1	.	CASSPVTRDTEAFF	TGTGCCAGCTCACCAGTGACTCGTGACACTGAAGCTTTCTTT